These 16 T cell receptor beta chains came from one sample sequenced in a study of OX40 agonist ivuxolimab in advanced cancers. Produced via immunoSEQ multiplex PCR; TCRdb's table is partial and in-frame only. The sample lists about 100,000 clones; less than 95% were seen once. The source was CD4+ or CD8+ T cells sorted from blood, collected in a trial of the OX40 agonist ivuxolimab. The receptors were sampled from an adult with an advanced solid tumor such as melanoma, head and neck, liver or kidney cancer.

The chain joins TRBV29-1 to TRBJ2-7, with 11 positions matching TRBD2. V lost 5 bases to trimming and J lost 0 bases; unmatched junction nucleotides: 6. CDR1 is SQVTM and CDR2 is ANQGSEA in the germline V gene. The CDR3 loop spans 15 amino acids. The CDR3 DNA follows: TGCAGCGTTTTAAAACTAGCGGGGGTCTCCTACGAGCAGTACTTC. It encodes CSVLKLAGVSYEQYF.

This clone was picked up one time. J is TRBJ2-1 and V is TRBV7-3; maybe TRBD2 (11 bases). V was pared by 5 bases and J by 5 bases, with 25 bases between. Per the germline V gene, CDR1 is SGHTA and CDR2 is FQGTGA. This CDR3 has 18 residues. The CDR3 region is CASSPTGGLTSGNNEQFF. The CDR3 DNA is TGTGCCAGCAGCCCGACAGGGGGCTTGACTAGCGGGAACAATGAGCAGTTCTTC.

The chain couples TRBV5-1 to TRBJ2-2, with D tentatively TRBD1 (7 bases). The V gene lost 4 bases and the J gene lost 0 bases, with 13 bases spanning the gap. The germline V gene has CDR1 SGHRS and CDR2 YFSETQ. The CDR3 has 16 amino acids. The CDR3 sequence is CASSPGRGANTGELFF. The CDR3 DNA reads as TGCGCCAGCAGCCCCGGCAGGGGGGCGAACACCGGGGAGCTGTTTTTT.

The chain combines TRBV28 with TRBJ2-1, with 7 nucleotides matching TRBD2. J gave up 10 bases and V 1 base, and 16 bases lay outside the gene matches. CDR1 and CDR2 from the germline V gene are MDHEN and SYDVKM. CDR3 length: 17 amino acids. The CDR3 DNA sequence: TGTGCCAGCAGTTTATCCGCTAGCGGCGATCTTGGGGGGGAGCAGTTCTTC. Residues: CASSLSASGDLGGEQFF.

The count of this clone is one. J is TRBJ1-3 and V is TRBV28; 8 bases match TRBD1. CDR1 is MDHEN and CDR2 is SYDVKM in the germline V gene. V was pared by 7 bases and J by 3 bases, with 8 bases of the junction left unmatched. The CDR3 sequence is 15 residues long. In DNA, the CDR3 is TGTGCCAGCAATCAGGGGGCGCGGGATGGAAACACCATATATTTT. It is translated as CASNQGARDGNTIYF.

The CDR3 sequence is CASSGGNTGELFF. As DNA, the CDR3 is TGTGCCAGCAGCGGGGGTAACACCGGGGAGCTGTTTTTT. The V gene is TRBV6-4, the J gene TRBJ2-2, with D maybe TRBD2 (6 bases). Germline V lookup: CDR1 MRHNA, CDR2 SNTAGT. V lost 6 bases and J lost 2, with 7 bases in between. This CDR3 is built from 13 residues.

The chain recombines TRBV28 with TRBJ1-5; 7 positions agree with TRBD1. Per the germline V gene, CDR1 is MDHEN and CDR2 is SYDVKM. J lost 3 bases, V lost 4 bases, and 3 bases had no gene match. There are 14 residues in the CDR3. The CDR3 DNA sequence: TGTGCCAGCAGTTCGGGACAGCTCAATCAGCCCCAGCATTTT. Its translation is CASSSGQLNQPQHF.

This clone was picked up one time. A read error may account for a junction end that differs from germline. This chain joins TRBV7-2 and TRBJ2-6; D is possibly TRBD1 (6 bases). This CDR3 is built from 16 residues. Germline CDR1 reads SGHTA; CDR2 reads FQGNSA. In DNA form, the CDR3 reads TGTGCCAGCAGCCCCAGGGGTTATAAAGCGGACCCCGATGTATCTTTC. It is translated as CASSPRGYKADPDVSF.

The J gene is TRBJ2-7, the V gene TRBV29-1; D gene unclear. V lost 5 bases, J lost 3 bases, and 11 bases lay in between. Germline V gene lookup returns CDR1 SQVTM and CDR2 ANQGSEA. The length of the CDR3 is 12 residues. The CDR3 spells CSVLSANYEQYF. In DNA, the CDR3 is TGCAGCGTTTTGAGCGCTAACTACGAGCAGTACTTC.

The chain employs TRBV7-8 and TRBJ1-1, with D unresolved. The V and J ends lost 3 bases and 1 base respectively, with 9 bases between them. This CDR3 spans 14 amino acids. CDR1 is SGHVS, CDR2 FQNEAQ, per germline. CDR3 in amino acids: CASSFSGGNTEAFF. The CDR3, as DNA: TGTGCCAGCAGCTTTAGTGGCGGGAACACTGAAGCTTTCTTT.

This rearrangement joins TRBV5-6 to TRBJ2-3; maybe TRBD2 (6 bases). V was cut by 0 bases and J by 3 bases, with 11 bases left in between. The CDR3 has 15 residues. Germline CDR1 SGHDT, CDR2 YYEEEE. CDR3 DNA sequence: TGTGCCAGCAGCTTGGACGGGAGAGGGACAGATACGCAGTATTTT. Amino acid sequence: CASSLDGRGTDTQYF.

This chain uses TRBV19 with TRBJ2-1, with a possible D match to TRBD2 (6 bases). Germline V gene data show CDR1 as LNHDA and CDR2 as SQIVND (reference sequence). The CDR3 has 23 residues. Trimming removed 7 bases from V and 6 bases from J, with 43 bases in between. The CDR3 protein is CASKLYGSPLFEGGLPTSNEQFF. CDR3 nucleotide sequence: TGTGCCAGTAAGTTGTATGGTAGCCCGTTGTTCGAGGGAGGACTACCTACGTCCAATGAGCAGTTCTTC. The full variable domain, completed using reference TRBV19 and TRBJ2-1, is DGGITQSPKYLFRKEGQNVTLSCEQNLNHDAMYWYRQDPGQGLRLIYYSQIVNDFQKGDIAEGYSVSREKKESFPLTVTSAQKNPTAFYLCASKLYGSPLFEGGLPTSNEQFFGPGTRLTVL.

This chain uses TRBV5-4 with TRBJ2-6; D is unclear. Germline V gene lookup returns CDR1 SGHNT and CDR2 YYREEE (reference sequence). V gave up 0 bases and J gave up 3 bases, with 19 bases separating them. The length of the CDR3 is 19 residues. The DNA of the CDR3 is TGTGCCAGCAGCTTGGCCGCGTCCAGAATAGATGGTGGGGCCAACGTCCTGACTTTC. As protein: CASSLAASRIDGGANVLTF. The full variable domain, in which reference TRBV5-4 and TRBJ2-6 provide the parts outside the CDR3, is ETGVTQSPTHLIKTRGQQVTLRCSSQSGHNTVSWYQQALGQGPQFIFQYYREEENGRGNFPPRFSGLQFPNYSSELNVNALELDDSALYLCASSLAASRIDGGANVLTFGAGSRLTVL.

The V gene is TRBV15, the J gene TRBJ1-1; no firm D call. The ends were cut back, 0 bases at V and 9 bases at J, with 11 bases in the middle. The CDR3 covers 13 residues. Germline V CDR1 and CDR2: LNHNV, YYDKDF (reference sequence). This CDR3 reads CATSRDRVKKAFF. The CDR3 DNA reads TGTGCCACCAGCAGAGATCGTGTCAAAAAAGCTTTCTTT. The complete variable domain, with remaining parts taken from reference TRBV15 and TRBJ1-1, reads DAMVIQNPRYQVTQFGKPVTLSCSQTLNHNVMYWYQQKSSQAPKLLFHYYDKDFNNEADTPDNFQSRRPNTSFCFLDIRSPGLGDTAMYLCATSRDRVKKAFFGQGTRLTVV.

The chain has TRBV19 and TRBJ2-2; D is uncertain. Germline-derived CDR1 and CDR2 are LNHDA and SQIVND (reference sequence). The CDR3 is 14 residues long. V lost 3 bases and J 1 base, leaving 6 bases between the germline ends. The CDR3 bases are TGTGCCAGTAGTATTTCCCGGAACACCGGGGAGCTGTTTTTT. It translates to CASSISRNTGELFF.

The rearrangement uses TRBV4-3 and TRBJ2-1; D unclear. The germline CDR1 and CDR2 sequences are LGHNA and YSLEER. The CDR3 is 12 amino acids. The V gene lost 0 bases and the J gene lost 9 bases, with 6 bases spanning the gap. CDR3 amino acids: CASSQDWSEQFF. The CDR3 DNA sequence: TGCGCCAGCAGCCAAGATTGGAGTGAGCAGTTCTTC.